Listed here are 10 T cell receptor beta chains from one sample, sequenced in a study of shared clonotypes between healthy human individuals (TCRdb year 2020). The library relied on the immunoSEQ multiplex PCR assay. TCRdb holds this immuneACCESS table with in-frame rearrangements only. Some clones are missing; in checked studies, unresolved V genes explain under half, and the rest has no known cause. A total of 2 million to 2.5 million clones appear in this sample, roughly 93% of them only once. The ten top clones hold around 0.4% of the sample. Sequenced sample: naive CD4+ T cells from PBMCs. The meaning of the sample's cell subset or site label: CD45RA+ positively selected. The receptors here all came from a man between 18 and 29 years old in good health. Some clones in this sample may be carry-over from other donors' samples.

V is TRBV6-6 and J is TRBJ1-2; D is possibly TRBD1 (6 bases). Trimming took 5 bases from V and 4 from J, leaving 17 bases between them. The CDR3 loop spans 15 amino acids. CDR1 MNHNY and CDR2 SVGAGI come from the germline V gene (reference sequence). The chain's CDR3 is CASSSGQPRAYGYTF. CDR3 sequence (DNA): TGTGCCAGCAGTAGCGGACAGCCCAGGGCCTATGGCTACACCTTC.

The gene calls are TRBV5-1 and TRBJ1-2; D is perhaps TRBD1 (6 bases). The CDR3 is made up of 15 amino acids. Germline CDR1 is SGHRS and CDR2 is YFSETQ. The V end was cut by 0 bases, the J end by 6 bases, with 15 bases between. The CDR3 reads CASSLAAGERHGYTF. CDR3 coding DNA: TGCGCCAGCAGCTTGGCCGCAGGGGAGAGACATGGCTACACCTTC.

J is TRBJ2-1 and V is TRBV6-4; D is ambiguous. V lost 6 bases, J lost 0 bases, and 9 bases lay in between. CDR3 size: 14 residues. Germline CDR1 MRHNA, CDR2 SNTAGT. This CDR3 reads CASSQESSYNEQFF. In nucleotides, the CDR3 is TGTGCCAGCAGCCAGGAGAGCTCCTACAATGAGCAGTTCTTC.

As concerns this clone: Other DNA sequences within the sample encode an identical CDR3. The chain's CDR3 is CASSLRWGALETQYF. The CDR3 region has the DNA TGTGCCAGCAGTTTAAGGTGGGGGGCCTTGGAGACCCAGTACTTC. V and J are TRBV28 and TRBJ2-5; D may be TRBD1 or TRBD2 (6 bases each). The CDR3 sequence is 15 residues long. The V end lost 2 bases, the J end lost 5 bases, and 15 bases lay between the germline ends. From germline, CDR1 is MDHEN and CDR2 SYDVKM.

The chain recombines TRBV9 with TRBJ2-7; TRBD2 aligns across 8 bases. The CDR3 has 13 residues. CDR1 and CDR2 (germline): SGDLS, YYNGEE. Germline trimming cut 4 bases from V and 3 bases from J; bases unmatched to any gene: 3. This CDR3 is CASSSTSGYEQYF. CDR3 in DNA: TGTGCCAGCAGCAGTACTAGCGGCTACGAGCAGTACTTC.

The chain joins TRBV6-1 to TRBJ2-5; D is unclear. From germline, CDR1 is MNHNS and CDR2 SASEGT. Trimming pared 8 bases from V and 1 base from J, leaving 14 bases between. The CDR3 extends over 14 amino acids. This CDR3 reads CASGPGQIQETQYF. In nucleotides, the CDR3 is TGTGCCAGCGGGCCTGGGCAAATCCAAGAGACCCAGTACTTC.

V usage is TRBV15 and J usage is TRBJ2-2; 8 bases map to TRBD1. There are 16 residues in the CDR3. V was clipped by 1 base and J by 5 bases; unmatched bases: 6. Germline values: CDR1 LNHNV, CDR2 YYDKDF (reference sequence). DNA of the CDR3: TGTGCCACCAGCAGAGGGACAGGGTCTTGGACCGGGGAGCTGTTTTTT. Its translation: CATSRGTGSWTGELFF. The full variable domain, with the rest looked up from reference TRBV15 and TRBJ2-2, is DAMVIQNPRYQVTQFGKPVTLSCSQTLNHNVMYWYQQKSSQAPKLLFHYYDKDFNNEADTPDNFQSRRPNTSFCFLDIRSPGLGDTAMYLCATSRGTGSWTGELFFGEGSRLTVL.

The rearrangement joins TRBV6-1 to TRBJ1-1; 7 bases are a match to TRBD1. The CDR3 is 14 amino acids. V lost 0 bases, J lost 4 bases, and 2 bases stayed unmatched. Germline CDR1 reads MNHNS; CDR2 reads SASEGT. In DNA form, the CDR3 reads TGTGCCAGCAGTGAAGCGGGGACAGTCACTGAAGCTTTCTTT. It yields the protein CASSEAGTVTEAFF.

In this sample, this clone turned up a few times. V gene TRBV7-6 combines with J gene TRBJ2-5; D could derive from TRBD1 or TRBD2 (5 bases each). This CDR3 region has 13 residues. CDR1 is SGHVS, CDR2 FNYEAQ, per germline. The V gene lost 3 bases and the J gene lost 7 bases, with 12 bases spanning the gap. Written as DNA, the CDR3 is TGTGCCAGCAGCTTCGGGACGGCCCGGACCCAGTACTTC. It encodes CASSFGTARTQYF. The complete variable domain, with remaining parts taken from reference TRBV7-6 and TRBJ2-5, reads GAGVSQSPRYKVTKRGQDVALRCDPISGHVSLYWYRQALGQGPEFLTYFNYEAQQDKSGLPNDRFSAERPEGSISTLTIQRTEQRDSAMYRCASSFGTARTQYFGPGTRLLVL.

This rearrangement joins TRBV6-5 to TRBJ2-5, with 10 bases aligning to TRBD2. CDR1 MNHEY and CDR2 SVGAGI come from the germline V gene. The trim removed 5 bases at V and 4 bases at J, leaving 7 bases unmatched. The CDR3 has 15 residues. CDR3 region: CASSGSGRAGETQYF. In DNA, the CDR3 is TGTGCCAGCAGTGGGAGCGGGAGGGCCGGAGAGACCCAGTACTTC.